These 22 T cell receptor beta chains originate from one sample sequenced in a study of T cells in narcolepsy. The protocol was immunoSEQ multiplex PCR, while the TCRdb copy is restricted to in-frame clones and leaves out a portion. This sample has some 23,000 clones, with approximately 84% found just once. Material: CD45RA- memory CD4+ T cells from PBMCs. Receptors originate from a human donor with narcolepsy.

The chain uses TRBV2 and TRBJ2-3; 8 bases align to TRBD2. This CDR3 has 14 residues. Germline lookup yields CDR1 SNHLY and CDR2 FYNNEI. After removal of 8 bases from V and 5 bases from J, the junction contained 9 bases not matched to a gene. The DNA of the CDR3 is TGTGCCAGCGCGGGGGCTAGCGGGCGAGATACGCAGTATTTT. Its protein is CASAGASGRDTQYF.

The V and J genes are TRBV7-3 and TRBJ1-3, with D unresolved. CDR1 is SGHTA, CDR2 FQGTGA, per germline. V lost 3 bases, J lost 4 bases, and 7 bases lay in between. This CDR3 is 13 amino acids long. The CDR3, as DNA: TGTGCCAGCAGCTTGACACCAGGAAACACCATATATTTT. This sequence encodes CASSLTPGNTIYF. The whole variable domain, remainder taken from reference TRBV7-3 and TRBJ1-3, is GAGVSQTPSNKVTEKGKYVELRCDPISGHTALYWYRQSLGQGPEFLIYFQGTGAADDSGLPNDRFFAVRPEGSVSTLKIQRTERGDSAVYLCASSLTPGNTIYFGEGSWLTVV.

The V gene is TRBV11-3, the J gene TRBJ2-7; no definite D call. The CDR3 extends over 13 amino acids. Germline assignment: CDR1 SGHNT and CDR2 YENEEA. With 5 bases removed from V and 6 bases from J, the gap between germline ends came to 14 bases. The CDR3 DNA is TGTGCCAGCAGCCCCTCAGGCGCTGCCGAGCAGTACTTC. Translated: CASSPSGAAEQYF. Filled out from reference TRBV11-3 and TRBJ2-7, the complete variable domain reads EAGVVQSPRYKIIEKKQPVAFWCNPISGHNTLYWYLQNLGQGPELLIRYENEEAVDDSQLPKDRFSAERLKGVDSTLKIQPAELGDSAVYLCASSPSGAAEQYFGPGTRLTVT.

The gene calls are TRBV28 and TRBJ2-2; D is ambiguous. CDR1 is MDHEN, CDR2 SYDVKM, per germline. Trimming took 7 bases from V and 1 from J, leaving 7 bases between them. CDR3 length: 13 residues. The CDR3 nucleotides are TGTGCCAGCAACGAGAGGAACACCGGGGAGCTGTTTTTT. Residues: CASNERNTGELFF.

This chain links TRBV6-5 with TRBJ1-1; D is perhaps TRBD1 (5 bases). The CDR3 consists of 14 residues. CDR1 and CDR2 from the germline V gene are MNHEY and SVGAGI. V was trimmed by 7 bases and J by 5 bases, leaving 17 bases between them. The CDR3 nucleotides read TGTGCCAGCACTCAAGGAGCCGGGGGAACTGAAGCTTTCTTT. Translated: CASTQGAGGTEAFF.

The V and J genes are TRBV5-1 and TRBJ1-2; tentative D call: TRBD1 (5 bases). Trimming took off 0 bases at V and 7 bases at J, with 19 bases between the two ends. Germline assignment: CDR1 SGHRS and CDR2 YFSETQ. This CDR3 has 16 amino acids. The CDR3 DNA reads TGCGCCAGCAGCTTGGAGACAGCTACCCTGAGAGCTGGCTACACCTTC. Translating gives CASSLETATLRAGYTF. The entire variable domain, with the rest obtained from reference TRBV5-1 and TRBJ1-2, is as follows: KAGVTQTPRYLIKTRGQQVTLSCSPISGHRSVSWYQQTPGQGLQFLFEYFSETQRNKGNFPGRFSGRQFSNSRSEMNVSTLELGDSALYLCASSLETATLRAGYTFGSGTRLTVV.

This clone was observed once. The CDR3 nucleotides are TGTGCCAGCACCTCAGGAGCAACTAATGAAAAACTGTTTTTT. It codes for CASTSGATNEKLFF. This chain joins TRBV6-5 and TRBJ1-4; D unclear. This CDR3 comprises 14 residues. Trimming removed 7 bases from V and 0 bases from J, with 9 bases in between. CDR1 is MNHEY and CDR2 is SVGAGI in the germline V gene.

The J gene is TRBJ2-3, the V gene TRBV5-6, with D possibly TRBD1 on 6 matching bases. Trimming left V 3 bases short and J 0 bases short, with 14 bases between. CDR3 length: 16 residues. Per germline, CDR1 SGHDT and CDR2 YYEEEE. The CDR3 DNA is TGTGCCAGCAGCTCCCGACAGGCTTATAGCACAGATACGCAGTATTTT. It is translated as CASSSRQAYSTDTQYF.

V and J are TRBV5-8 and TRBJ1-5, with D uncertain. This CDR3 spans 13 amino acids. The germline V and J ends were trimmed by 5 bases and 3 bases, with 9 bases remaining between them. Per the germline V gene, CDR1 is SGHTS and CDR2 is YDEGEE. CDR3 bases: TGTGCCAGCAGAACGGAAAACAATCAGCCCCAGCATTTT. Translation gives CASRTENNQPQHF.

Written as DNA, the CDR3 is TGTGCCAGCAGCTTAGTTGTTCCGGGGATCTTTAGCAATCAGCCCCAGCATTTT. Translation gives CASSLVVPGIFSNQPQHF. This chain connects TRBV7-2 to TRBJ1-5; no clear D gene. The CDR3 loop spans 18 amino acids. Per germline, CDR1 SGHTA and CDR2 FQGNSA. V was shortened by 1 base and J by 0 bases, with 16 bases between the two germline ends.

J is TRBJ1-5 and V is TRBV18; 9 bases are a match to TRBD1. CDR3 length equals 15 residues. The V gene's germline CDR1 is KGHSH and CDR2 LQKENI. V gave up 5 bases and J gave up 5 bases; unmatched junction bases: 7. This chain's CDR3 is CASSALTGGDQPQHF. The CDR3 DNA is TGTGCCAGCTCAGCCCTTACAGGGGGCGATCAGCCCCAGCATTTT.

The chain recombines TRBV5-6 with TRBJ2-6; TRBD1 might be the D (5 bases). V was cut by 4 bases and J by 2 bases, with 10 bases left in between. Germline CDR1 is SGHDT and CDR2 is YYEEEE. This CDR3 has 15 residues. This chain's CDR3 is CASSPQGTGANVLTF. CDR3 DNA: TGTGCCAGCAGCCCGCAGGGTACTGGGGCCAACGTCCTGACTTTC.

The chain joins TRBV28 to TRBJ1-2; D gene ambiguous. CDR1 MDHEN and CDR2 SYDVKM come from the germline V gene. The CDR3 is 12 residues long. The V gene lost 8 bases and the J gene lost 1 base, with 8 bases spanning the gap. Here the CDR3 reads CASGLINYGYTF. As DNA, the CDR3 is TGTGCCAGCGGCCTTATTAACTATGGCTACACCTTC.

V and J are TRBV20-1 and TRBJ2-7; D remains unclear. The V and J ends lost 1 base and 5 bases respectively, with 6 bases between them. Germline V gene sequence: CDR1 DFQATT, CDR2 SNEGSKA (reference sequence). The CDR3 totals 11 residues. This CDR3 reads CSARALNEQYF. The CDR3 nucleotides read TGCAGTGCTAGAGCCCTAAACGAGCAGTACTTC.

This clone was detected once. The chain employs TRBV7-2 and TRBJ2-5; 10 positions match TRBD1. The J segment lost 2 bases and the V segment lost 0 bases, leaving 6 bases of the junction unmatched. Germline-derived CDR1 and CDR2 are SGHTA and FQGNSA. This CDR3 region has 17 residues. The CDR3 sequence is CASSLAGQGVPQETQYF. The CDR3 DNA reads as TGTGCCAGCAGCTTAGCTGGACAGGGGGTACCACAAGAGACCCAGTACTTC. Using reference TRBV7-2 and TRBJ2-5 for the parts outside the CDR3, the full variable domain is GAGVSQSPSNKVTEKGKDVELRCDPISGHTALYWYRQSLGQGLEFLIYFQGNSAPDKSGLPSDRFSAERTGGSVSTLTIQRTQQEDSAVYLCASSLAGQGVPQETQYFGPGTRLLVL.

The gene calls are TRBV5-1 and TRBJ2-7; TRBD1 matches at 7 bases. With V trimmed by 1 base and J by 5 bases, 9 bases remained unmatched. The CDR3 totals 15 residues. Germline CDR1 is SGHRS and CDR2 is YFSETQ. The CDR3 DNA sequence: TGCGCCAGCAGCTTGCCCGGGACAGCCCCCAACGAGCAGTACTTC. Its translation is CASSLPGTAPNEQYF.

This clone was observed a few times. This rearrangement joins TRBV6-1 to TRBJ2-2; tentatively, D is TRBD1 (5 bases). The V end lost 8 bases, the J end lost 1 base, and 11 bases lay between the germline ends. Per the germline V gene, CDR1 is MNHNS and CDR2 is SASEGT. The CDR3 totals 14 residues. CDR3 in amino acids: CASLPQGNTGELFF. CDR3 bases: TGTGCCAGCCTACCCCAGGGGAACACCGGGGAGCTGTTTTTT.

This clone was seen once. The J gene is TRBJ1-5, the V gene TRBV7-8, with a possible D match to TRBD1 (5 bases). The length of the CDR3 is 14 residues. Looked up from germline, CDR1 is SGHVS and CDR2 is FQNEAQ. V dropped 5 bases and J dropped 2 bases, with 10 bases sitting between them. The CDR3 spells CASSPRGGNQPQHF. CDR3 coding DNA: TGTGCCAGCAGCCCAAGGGGAGGCAATCAGCCCCAGCATTTT.

This clone was seen once. The chain is built from TRBV6-1 and TRBJ2-7; D might be TRBD1 (6 bases). This CDR3 spans 12 amino acids. Germline lookup yields CDR1 MNHNS and CDR2 SASEGT. The V and J ends lost 6 bases and 4 bases respectively, with 10 bases between them. Here the CDR3 reads CASSERGYEQYF. In DNA form, the CDR3 reads TGTGCCAGCAGCGAGAGGGGGTACGAGCAGTACTTC.

This chain uses TRBV5-6 with TRBJ2-5, with D possibly being TRBD2 (5 bases). Trimming left V 0 bases short and J 1 base short, with 16 bases between. The CDR3 spans 17 residues. The germline V gene has CDR1 SGHDT and CDR2 YYEEEE. CDR3 DNA sequence: TGTGCCAGCAGCTTGGCCGGGAAGTCCAACCTCCAAGAGACCCAGTACTTC. Its protein product is CASSLAGKSNLQETQYF.

This chain joins TRBV29-1 and TRBJ1-4; possibly TRBD1 for D (5 bases). The V end lost 4 bases, the J end lost 5 bases, and 11 bases lay between the germline ends. The CDR3 loop spans 13 amino acids. CDR1 is SQVTM, CDR2 ANQGSEA, per germline. The CDR3, as DNA: TGCAGCGTTGGTTGGGGGAGGAATGAAAAACTGTTTTTT. Amino acids: CSVGWGRNEKLFF. The full variable domain, with the rest looked up from reference TRBV29-1 and TRBJ1-4, is SAVISQKPSRDICQRGTSLTIQCQVDSQVTMMFWYRQQPGQSLTLIATANQGSEATYESGFVIDKFPISRPNLTFSTLTVSNMSPEDSSIYLCSVGWGRNEKLFFGSGTQLSVL.

As concerns this clone: At one boundary the junction diverges from the germline segment, which might be a read error. V is TRBV11-2 and J is TRBJ2-1; D may be TRBD2 (6 bases). This CDR3 region has 15 residues. Germline-derived CDR1 and CDR2 are SGHAT and FQNNGV. The DNA of the CDR3 is TGTGCCAGCACCTTAATGCGGGACTCCTACAATGAGCAGTTCTTC. Translation gives CASTLMRDSYNEQFF.